A single T cell receptor beta chain is shown here with its context. This specimen belongs to a study of blood T cell repertoires in COVID-19. Study background: Sites across the United States, Italy and Spain contributed samples from acute and convalescent COVID-19. PBMCs, B-cell-depleted T cells, or T cells were the source of the cDNA or gDNA that made up the material.

Per the study methods: Reference gene primer amplification gave nucleated cell count estimates. Repertoires were generated with immunoSEQ multiplex PCR, while TCRdb's copy carries only in-frame clones and drops some. V, J and clone size are those of that table, while D and trimming were read from the DNA. This table holds some 22,000 clones, approximately 90% found once. Material: peripheral blood. This clonotype was obtained from a human donor with active COVID-19. The donor label of this sample is uncertain.

DNA of the CDR3: TGTGCCAGCAGTTTACAGGGGACCGGGGAGCTGTTTTTT. This sequence encodes CASSLQGTGELFF. This rearrangement joins TRBV27 to TRBJ2-2; weak D call: TRBD1 (6 bases). V shed 2 bases and J shed 5 bases, with 6 bases lying between them. This CDR3 is built from 13 residues. In germline, CDR1 is MNHEY, CDR2 SMNVEV (reference sequence).